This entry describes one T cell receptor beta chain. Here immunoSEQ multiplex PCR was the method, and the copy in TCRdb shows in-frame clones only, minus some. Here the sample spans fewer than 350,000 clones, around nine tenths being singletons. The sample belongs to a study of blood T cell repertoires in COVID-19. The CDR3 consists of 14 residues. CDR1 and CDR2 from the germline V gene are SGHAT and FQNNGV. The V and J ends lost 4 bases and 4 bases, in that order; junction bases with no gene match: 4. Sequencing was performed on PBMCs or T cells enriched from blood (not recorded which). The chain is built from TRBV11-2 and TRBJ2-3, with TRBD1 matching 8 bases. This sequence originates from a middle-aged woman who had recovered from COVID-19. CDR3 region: CASSYDRGADTQYF. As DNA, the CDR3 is TGTGCCAGCAGCTACGACAGGGGTGCAGATACGCAGTATTTT.